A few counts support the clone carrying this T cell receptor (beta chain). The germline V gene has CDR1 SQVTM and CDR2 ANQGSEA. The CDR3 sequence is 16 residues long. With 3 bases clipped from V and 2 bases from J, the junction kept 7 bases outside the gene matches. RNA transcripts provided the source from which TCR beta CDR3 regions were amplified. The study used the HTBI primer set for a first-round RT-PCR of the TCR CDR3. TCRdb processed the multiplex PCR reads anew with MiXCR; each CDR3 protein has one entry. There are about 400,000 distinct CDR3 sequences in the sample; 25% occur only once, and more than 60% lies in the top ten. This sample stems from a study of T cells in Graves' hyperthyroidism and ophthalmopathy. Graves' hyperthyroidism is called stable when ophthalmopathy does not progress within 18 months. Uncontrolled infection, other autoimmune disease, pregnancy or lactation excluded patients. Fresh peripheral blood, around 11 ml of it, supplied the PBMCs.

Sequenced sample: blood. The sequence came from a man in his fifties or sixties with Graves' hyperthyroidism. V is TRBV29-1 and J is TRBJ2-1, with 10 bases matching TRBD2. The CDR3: CSVEVGTSETYNEQFF. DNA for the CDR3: TGCAGCGTTGAGGTCGGGACTAGCGAGACCTACAATGAGCAGTTCTTC.